Shown below are 22 T cell receptor beta chains from a single sample sequenced in a study of T-cell memory formation after mild COVID-19. TCRdb redid the calling of the 5' RACE reads with MiXCR, one entry per CDR3 protein. Here the sample spans 470,000 or so distinct CDR3 sequences, 20% being singletons. The specimen sequenced was PBMCs or a T cell subset sorted from them (not recorded which). The receptors derive from an adult woman who had mild COVID-19 (a few samples of this study predate the infection). Cell type and time point are not known.

The chain joins TRBV7-9 to TRBJ1-2; D is unresolved. V was shortened by 2 bases and J by 6 bases, with 10 bases between the two germline ends. The germline CDR1 and CDR2 sequences are SEHNR and FQNEAQ (reference sequence). The CDR3 has 13 amino acids. CDR3: CASSLSSGDGYTF. Written as DNA, the CDR3 is TGTGCCAGCAGCTTAAGTTCTGGGGATGGCTACACCTTC.

The chain is built from TRBV5-1 and TRBJ2-3, with TRBD2 matching 8 bases. CDR1 SGHRS and CDR2 YFSETQ come from the germline V gene. Germline trimming cut 0 bases from V and 2 bases from J; bases unmatched to any gene: 5. The CDR3 extends over 16 amino acids. CDR3 in DNA: TGCGCCAGCAGCTTGGGACTAGCGAGGGACACAGATACGCAGTATTTT. This sequence encodes CASSLGLARDTDTQYF.

This clonotype appeared many times. Mismatch with germline at one junction end may stem from a read error. The chain links TRBV7-9 to TRBJ2-3; 10 bases are shared with TRBD2. This CDR3 comprises 13 residues. In germline, CDR1 is SEHNR, CDR2 FQNEAQ (reference sequence). The chain's CDR3 is CASSLAGDDTQYF. The CDR3 DNA follows: TGTGCCAGCAGCCTAGCGGGAGATGATACGCAGTATTTT.

Only a few counts were recorded for this clonotype. The chain carries TRBV15 and TRBJ2-5, with a tentative D call TRBD1 (6 bases). The CDR3 is 14 amino acids. Germline-derived CDR1 and CDR2 are LNHNV and YYDKDF (reference sequence). The V gene lost 1 base and the J gene lost 1 base, with 7 bases spanning the gap. CDR3 region: CATSRGQAQETQYF. The CDR3, as DNA: TGTGCCACCAGCAGAGGACAGGCCCAAGAGACCCAGTACTTC.

The rearrangement links TRBV12-3 or TRBV12-4 to TRBJ2-7; 7 nucleotides align to TRBD2. The J segment lost 0 bases and the V segment lost 4 bases, leaving 12 bases of the junction unmatched. The CDR3 has 17 residues. In DNA form, the CDR3 reads TGTGCCAGCAGTTCCGGCAGGTGGGGACTACACTCCTACGAGCAGTACTTC. Protein product: CASSSGRWGLHSYEQYF.

With regard to this clonotype: A junction end diverges from the germline sequence, so it may reflect a read error. The chain employs TRBV19 and TRBJ1-1, with 7 bases identical to TRBD1. This CDR3 is 13 amino acids long. Germline V lookup: CDR1 LNHDA, CDR2 SQIVND (reference sequence). The CDR3 here is CASSIGGGQDRGF. Written as DNA, the CDR3 is TGTGCCAGTAGTATCGGGGGAGGACAGGATCGCGGCTTT.

In regard to this clonotype: Relative to the germline gene, one junction end is altered; a read error may explain this. V usage is TRBV7-6 and J usage is TRBJ1-4; no reliable D call. The CDR3 runs to 17 residues. Per germline, CDR1 SGHVS and CDR2 FNYEAQ. CDR3 nucleotides: TGTGCCAGCAGCTTAAATCGTGGCGGGAGGACTACTGAAGAACTGTTTTTT. The encoded protein is CASSLNRGGRTTEELFF.

The rearrangement uses TRBV20-1 and TRBJ2-5, with 13 bases aligning to TRBD2. In germline, CDR1 is DFQATT, CDR2 SNEGSKA (reference sequence). The CDR3 sequence is 17 residues long. J lost 3 bases, V lost 3 bases, and 10 bases had no gene match. CDR3 protein: CSARGTSGVGMEETQYF. CDR3 sequence (DNA): TGCAGTGCTAGGGGGACTAGCGGGGTAGGCATGGAAGAGACCCAGTACTTC.

The sample holds a few counts of this clonotype. The chain couples TRBV5-1 to TRBJ2-1, with TRBD2 matching over 11 bases. Germline-derived CDR1 and CDR2 are SGHRS and YFSETQ. V lost 0 bases to trimming and J lost 8 bases; unmatched junction nucleotides: 1. The CDR3 contains 14 residues. Here the CDR3 DNA reads TGCGCCAGCAGCTTGGGGGGACTAGCGGATGAGCAGTTCTTC. Residues: CASSLGGLADEQFF.

V usage is TRBV9 and J usage is TRBJ2-7, with D possibly matching TRBD2 (7 bases). V shed 0 bases and J shed 3 bases, with 10 bases lying between them. The CDR3 sequence is 14 residues long. Germline lookup yields CDR1 SGDLS and CDR2 YYNGEE. CDR3 nucleotides: TGTGCCAGCAGCGTAGAGGGGGGGCTCTACGAGCAGTACTTC. This sequence encodes CASSVEGGLYEQYF.

The rearrangement joins TRBV12-3 or TRBV12-4 to TRBJ1-1; no definite D call. The CDR3 consists of 13 residues. Trimming pared 2 bases from V and 6 bases from J, leaving 10 bases between. The CDR3 spells CASSLSTGSEAFF. The CDR3 DNA reads as TGTGCCAGCAGTTTAAGTACGGGGTCTGAAGCTTTCTTT.

This clonotype has more than one count but fewer than ten. The chain employs TRBV5-1 and TRBJ2-1; D possibly corresponds to TRBD1 (5 bases). Germline CDR1 reads SGHRS; CDR2 reads YFSETQ. V lost 2 bases, J lost 9 bases, and 9 bases lay in between. CDR3 length: 12 amino acids. DNA of the CDR3: TGCGCCAGCAGCTTCACAGGTGTTGAGCAGTTCTTC. Protein sequence: CASSFTGVEQFF.

The chain couples TRBV5-1 to TRBJ1-4, with no clear D. From germline, CDR1 is SGHRS and CDR2 YFSETQ. CDR3 size: 14 residues. V was shortened by 0 bases and J by 8 bases, with 11 bases between the two germline ends. The CDR3 is CASSLDPSGEKLFF. CDR3 coding DNA: TGCGCCAGCAGCTTGGATCCCTCCGGAGAAAAACTGTTTTTT. The full variable domain, completed using reference TRBV5-1 and TRBJ1-4, is KAGVTQTPRYLIKTRGQQVTLSCSPISGHRSVSWYQQTPGQGLQFLFEYFSETQRNKGNFPGRFSGRQFSNSRSEMNVSTLELGDSALYLCASSLDPSGEKLFFGSGTQLSVL.

This clonotype has just a few counts. The rearrangement joins TRBV9 to TRBJ1-6; 7 positions match TRBD1. CDR1 SGDLS and CDR2 YYNGEE come from the germline V gene. The CDR3 totals 13 residues. V was clipped by 4 bases and J by 9 bases; unmatched bases: 4. CDR3 protein: CASSQGESSPLHF. The DNA of the CDR3 is TGTGCCAGCAGCCAGGGGGAGAGTTCACCCCTCCACTTT. The full variable domain, its missing parts supplied by reference TRBV9 and TRBJ1-6, is DSGVTQTPKHLITATGQRVTLRCSPRSGDLSVYWYQQSLDQGLQFLIQYYNGEERAKGNILERFSAQQFPDLHSELNLSSLELGDSALYFCASSQGESSPLHFGNGTRLTVT.

The chain combines TRBV7-8 with TRBJ2-2; unclear D gene. CDR1 and CDR2 (germline): SGHVS, FQNEAQ. V lost 5 bases, J lost 6 bases, and 16 bases lay in between. The CDR3 runs 15 residues. CDR3 protein: CASSRRIRKPGELFF. CDR3 bases: TGTGCCAGCAGCCGAAGGATTCGAAAACCCGGGGAGCTGTTTTTT.

The chain joins TRBV7-2 to TRBJ1-3; D ambiguous. The germline V gene encodes CDR1 SGHTA and CDR2 FQGNSA. V lost 5 bases and J 2 bases, leaving 19 bases between the germline ends. This CDR3 has 17 amino acids. The CDR3 loop reads CASSQSVRLLTGNTIYF. CDR3 in DNA: TGTGCCAGCAGCCAGAGTGTGAGACTGCTAACTGGAAACACCATATATTTT.

The CDR3 nucleotides read TGCGCCAGCAGCACCGGACAGGGCGGCGTCACAGATACGCAGTATTTT. Translating it yields CASSTGQGGVTDTQYF. The chain is built from TRBV5-1 and TRBJ2-3; 8 bases match TRBD1. J was trimmed by 2 bases and V by 4 bases; bases with no gene match: 9. The germline CDR1 and CDR2 sequences are SGHRS and YFSETQ. This CDR3 has 16 residues. The entire variable domain, with the rest obtained from reference TRBV5-1 and TRBJ2-3, is as follows: KAGVTQTPRYLIKTRGQQVTLSCSPISGHRSVSWYQQTPGQGLQFLFEYFSETQRNKGNFPGRFSGRQFSNSRSEMNVSTLELGDSALYLCASSTGQGGVTDTQYFGPGTRLTVL.

V is TRBV9 and J is TRBJ1-2; possible D gene TRBD1, 5 bases. Germline V gene sequence: CDR1 SGDLS, CDR2 YYNGEE. This CDR3 has 14 amino acids. Trimming left V 3 bases short and J 8 bases short, with 17 bases between. The CDR3 DNA reads TGTGCCAGCAGCGCCTCATCCGGTGGGGCGGGCTACACCTTC. This codes for CASSASSGGAGYTF.

The V call is TRBV4-1, the J call TRBJ1-2; the D is unclear. The V gene's germline CDR1 is MGHRA and CDR2 YSYEKL. The germline V and J ends were trimmed by 1 base and 4 bases, with 10 bases remaining between them. The CDR3 has 14 amino acids. The CDR3 here is CASSQGATGYGYTF. CDR3 sequence (DNA): TGCGCCAGCAGCCAAGGGGCCACCGGCTATGGCTACACCTTC.

This clonotype was seen only a few times. V is TRBV5-1 and J is TRBJ2-2; no definite D call. This CDR3 has 15 amino acids. Trimming took off 0 bases at V and 4 bases at J, with 10 bases between the two ends. CDR1 is SGHRS, CDR2 YFSETQ, per germline. Here the CDR3 DNA reads TGCGCCAGCAGCTTGGTTCCTATCGGCACCGGGGAGCTGTTTTTT. Residues: CASSLVPIGTGELFF.

This clonotype was found a few times. The CDR3 protein is CASIPRGTGQETQYF. CDR3 nucleotide sequence: TGTGCCAGCATCCCCAGGGGGACTGGACAAGAGACCCAGTACTTC. The J gene is TRBJ2-5, the V gene TRBV6-5, with D possibly matching TRBD1 (7 bases). The length of the CDR3 is 15 residues. Germline V gives CDR1 MNHEY, CDR2 SVGAGI. V was cut by 7 bases and J by 2 bases, with 17 bases left in between.

The chain has TRBV7-2 and TRBJ1-1; D is unclear. This CDR3 comprises 14 residues. V lost 0 bases and J lost 2, with 7 bases in between. The germline V gene has CDR1 SGHTA and CDR2 FQGNSA. In DNA, the CDR3 is TGTGCCAGCAGCTTAGCGCAGATTAACACTGAAGCTTTCTTT. Protein product: CASSLAQINTEAFF.